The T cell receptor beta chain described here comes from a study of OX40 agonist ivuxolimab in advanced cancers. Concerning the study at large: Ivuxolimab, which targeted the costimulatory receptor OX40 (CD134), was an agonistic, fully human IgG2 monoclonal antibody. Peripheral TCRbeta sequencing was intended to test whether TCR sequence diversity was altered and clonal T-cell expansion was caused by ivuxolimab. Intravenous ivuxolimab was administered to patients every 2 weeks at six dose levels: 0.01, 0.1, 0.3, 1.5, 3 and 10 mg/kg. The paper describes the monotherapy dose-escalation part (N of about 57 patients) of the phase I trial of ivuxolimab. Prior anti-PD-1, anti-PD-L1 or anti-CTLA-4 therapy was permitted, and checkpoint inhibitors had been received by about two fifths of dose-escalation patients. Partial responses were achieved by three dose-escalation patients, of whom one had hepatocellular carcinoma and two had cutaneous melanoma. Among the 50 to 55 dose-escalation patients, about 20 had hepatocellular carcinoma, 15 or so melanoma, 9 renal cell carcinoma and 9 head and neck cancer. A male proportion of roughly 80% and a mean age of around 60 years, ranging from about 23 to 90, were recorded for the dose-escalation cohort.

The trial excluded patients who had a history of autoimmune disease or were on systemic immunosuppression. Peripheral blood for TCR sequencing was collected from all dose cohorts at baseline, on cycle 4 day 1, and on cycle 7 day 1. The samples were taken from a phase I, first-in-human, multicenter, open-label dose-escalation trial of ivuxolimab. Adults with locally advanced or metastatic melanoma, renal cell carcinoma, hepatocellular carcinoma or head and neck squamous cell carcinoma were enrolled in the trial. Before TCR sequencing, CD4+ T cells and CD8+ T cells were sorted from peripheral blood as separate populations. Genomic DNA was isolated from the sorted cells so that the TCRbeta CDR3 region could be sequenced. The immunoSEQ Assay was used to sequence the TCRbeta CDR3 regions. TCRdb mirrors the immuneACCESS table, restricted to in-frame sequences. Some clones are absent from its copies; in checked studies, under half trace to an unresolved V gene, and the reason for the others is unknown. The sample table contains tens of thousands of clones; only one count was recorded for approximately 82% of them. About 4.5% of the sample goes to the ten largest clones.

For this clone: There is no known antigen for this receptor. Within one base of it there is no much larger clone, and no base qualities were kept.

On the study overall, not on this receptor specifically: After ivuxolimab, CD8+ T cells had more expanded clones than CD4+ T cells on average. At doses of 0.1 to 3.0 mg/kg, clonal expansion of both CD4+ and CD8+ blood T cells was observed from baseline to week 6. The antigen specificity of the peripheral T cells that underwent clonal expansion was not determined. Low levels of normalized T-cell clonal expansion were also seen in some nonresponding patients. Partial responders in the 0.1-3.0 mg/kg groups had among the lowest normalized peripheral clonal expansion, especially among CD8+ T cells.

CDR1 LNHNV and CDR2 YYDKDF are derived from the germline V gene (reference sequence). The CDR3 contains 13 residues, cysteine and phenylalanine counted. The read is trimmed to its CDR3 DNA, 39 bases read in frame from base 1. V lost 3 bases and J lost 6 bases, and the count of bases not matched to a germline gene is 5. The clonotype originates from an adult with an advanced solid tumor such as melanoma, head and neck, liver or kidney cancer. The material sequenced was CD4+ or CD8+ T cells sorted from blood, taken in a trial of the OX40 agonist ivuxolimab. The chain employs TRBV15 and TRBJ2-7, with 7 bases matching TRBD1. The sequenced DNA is TGTGCCACCAGCAGGACAGGGTCGGGCGAGCAGTACTTC. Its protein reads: CATSRTGSGEQYF.